Listed here is a single TCR beta chain. CDR1 is SGDLS and CDR2 is YYNGEE in the germline V gene. V was trimmed by 3 bases and J by 0 bases, leaving 7 bases between them. This CDR3 contains 14 residues. This sample stems from a study of control samples from healthy donors and cancer patients. Produced via immunoSEQ multiplex PCR; TCRdb's table is partial and in-frame only. The sample contains some 82,000 clones, about 89% of which appear only once. The V and J genes are TRBV9 and TRBJ1-5; no clear D. The sequenced sample was blood. The sequence came from a man aged 45-60 years in good health. CDR3 nucleotides: TGTGCCAGCAGCGGGGGTTATAGCAATCAGCCCCAGCATTTT. Its translation: CASSGGYSNQPQHF.